Following are 5 T cell receptor beta chains from one sample sequenced in a study of monozygotic twins with inflammatory bowel disease. Reanalyzing the 5' RACE reads, TCRdb keeps one entry per CDR3 protein, without DNA. This sample's table reports about 450,000 distinct CDR3 sequences. The sequenced sample was blood. These receptors all come from a human donor with ulcerative colitis or Crohn's disease, or a healthy co-twin of an affected twin (not recorded which).

This rearrangement joins TRBV7-2 to TRBJ2-5; TCRdb returns TRBD2, unconfirmable since there is no DNA. Per the germline V gene, CDR1 is SGHTA and CDR2 is FQGNSA. The CDR3 spans 13 residues. CDR3 region: CASSLGEAETQYF.

The chain employs TRBV5-1 and TRBJ2-7; the TCRdb call, TRBD1, lacks DNA for checking. The CDR3 length is 12 residues. Germline CDR1 reads SGHRS; CDR2 reads YFSETQ. The CDR3 here is CASSFARDTLVF.

This sequence joins TRBV20-1 and TRBJ2-1; TCRdb selects TRBD2, and the lack of DNA leaves this call unchecked. The CDR3 has 14 residues. Germline CDR1 is DFQATT and CDR2 is SNEGSKA (reference sequence). The CDR3 loop is CSARGLAGSHEQFF.

The chain links TRBV5-5 to TRBJ2-3; TCRdb reports TRBD2, a call that lacks DNA to check it against. The CDR3 runs to 14 residues. Germline V gene sequence: CDR1 SGHKS, CDR2 YYEKEE (reference sequence). The CDR3 is CASGSLGLTDTQYF.

CDR3 residues: CASSYVGTGGPSGANVLTF. The chain is built from TRBV6-2 or TRBV6-3 and TRBJ2-6; TCRdb calls TRBD1, which cannot be checked without DNA. Germline-derived CDR1 and CDR2 are MNHEY and SVGEGT. The length of the CDR3 is 19 residues.